This T cell receptor beta chain was captured by sequencing in a study of Tregs in tolerant kidney transplant recipients. General observations from the study: Tregs expanded with activated donor B cells seemed most donor-specific.

Germline V CDR1 and CDR2: SGHTA, FQGTGA. This CDR3 comprises 15 residues. The V and J ends lost 8 bases and 2 bases respectively, with 17 bases between them. Related graft donors supplied nonmyeloablative bone marrow transplants, and mixed chimerism was transient. As to this clone: Its antigen remains unknown. The CDR3 is cut off 3 residues early in the read; its end comes from the germline J gene.

Libraries were prepared by immunoSEQ multiplex PCR; TCRdb keeps only in-frame clonotypes and omits some of them. With 9,900 or so clones in the sample, the ten largest clones hold roughly 25%. The J gene is TRBJ2-3, the V gene TRBV7-3; D might be TRBD1 (5 bases). The clonotype was recovered from a human patient who received a combined kidney and bone marrow transplant. Some of these T cells may belong to the graft donor. The sequenced sample was CD8+ T cells from blood (PBMCs), obtained 24 months after the transplant. The DNA read from the CDR3 is TGTGCCAGCGGAATCTCAGGGTGGGACACAGATACG. This gives the protein CASGISGWDTDT. The entire CDR3 protein reads CASGISGWDTDTQYF.